The 25 T cell receptor beta chains given below trace back to one sample, sequenced in a study of OX40 agonist ivuxolimab in advanced cancers. The library was generated by the immunoSEQ multiplex PCR assay. Entries here come from immuneACCESS through TCRdb and include only in-frame sequences with V and J called. Some clones fail to appear in such tables; in the studies checked, an unresolved V gene covers under half of the shortfall, and the cause of the remainder is unknown. Recorded for this sample are fewer than 45,000 clones; 70% to 90% of them occurred a single time. About 0.6% of the sample rests with the top ten. Material: CD4+ or CD8+ T cells sorted from blood, obtained in a trial of the OX40 agonist ivuxolimab. Receptors were obtained from an adult with an advanced solid tumor such as melanoma, head and neck, liver or kidney cancer.

This clone occurred once. This chain uses TRBV30 with TRBJ2-2, with D unresolved. The CDR3 covers 14 residues. The V and J ends lost 1 base and 6 bases respectively, with 12 bases between them. Germline CDR1 is GTSNPN and CDR2 is SVGIG (reference sequence). The CDR3 region has the DNA TGTGCCTGGAGTGAATTGTCTAGGGCCGGGGAGCTGTTTTTT. This gives the protein CAWSELSRAGELFF.

The genes are TRBV7-3 and TRBJ2-1, with D tentatively TRBD2 (5 bases). CDR1 is SGHTA and CDR2 is FQGTGA in the germline V gene. Trimming cost V 2 bases and J 6 bases, with 11 bases left between them. This CDR3 is 14 amino acids long. This CDR3 reads CASSLQKGSNEQFF. The CDR3 nucleotides read TGTGCCAGCAGCTTACAAAAAGGGAGCAATGAGCAGTTCTTC.

The chain uses TRBV9 and TRBJ2-5, with 7 nucleotides matching TRBD2. Trimming cost V 0 bases and J 2 bases; bases outside gene matches: 7. Per germline, CDR1 SGDLS and CDR2 YYNGEE. The CDR3 has 16 amino acids. CDR3 nucleotides: TGTGCCAGCAGCGTAGGTACGGGGGGTTATCAAGAGACCCAGTACTTC. Its protein is CASSVGTGGYQETQYF.

This sequence joins TRBV4-2 and TRBJ2-2, with D hard to call. CDR1 is LGHNA and CDR2 is YNFKEQ in the germline V gene. This CDR3 is built from 14 residues. Between the trimmed V and J ends, which lost 1 base and 7 bases, there was a span of 10 bases. In nucleotides, the CDR3 is TGTGCCAGCAGCCAAGCAAGGATGAGCGGGGAGCTGTTTTTT. Protein sequence: CASSQARMSGELFF.

This clone has just one count. The chain combines TRBV5-4 with TRBJ2-2, with a tentative D call TRBD1 (5 bases). This CDR3 is built from 13 residues. Per the germline V gene, CDR1 is SGHNT and CDR2 is YYREEE (reference sequence). V gave up 4 bases and J gave up 8 bases, with 12 bases separating them. CDR3 amino acids: CASSPRGAGELFF. The DNA for the CDR3 is TGTGCCAGCAGCCCAAGGGGCGCGGGGGAGCTGTTTTTT.

This chain joins TRBV11-3 and TRBJ2-1; D not resolved. This CDR3 is built from 17 residues. V lost 1 base and J 0 bases, leaving 13 bases between the germline ends. CDR1 is SGHNT and CDR2 is YENEEA in the germline V gene. CDR3 amino acids: CASSLGDGLYSYNEQFF. The CDR3 DNA is TGTGCCAGCAGCTTAGGTGACGGTCTATACTCCTACAATGAGCAGTTCTTC.

The J gene is TRBJ1-6, the V gene TRBV2, with a tentative D call TRBD1 (5 bases). Germline V gene sequence: CDR1 SNHLY, CDR2 FYNNEI. The CDR3 is made up of 16 amino acids. Trimming pared 5 bases from V and 9 bases from J, leaving 20 bases between. In nucleotides, the CDR3 is TGTGCCAGCAGTCCCTCCGGACAATTAGAGATTTCACCCCTCCACTTT. Protein product: CASSPSGQLEISPLHF.

The genes are TRBV7-2 and TRBJ2-3; the D gene is possibly TRBD1 (5 bases). The germline gives CDR1 SGHTA, CDR2 FQGNSA. The CDR3 spans 15 residues. V lost 3 bases to trimming and J lost 0 bases, with 10 bases between them. The CDR3 DNA follows: TGTGCCAGCAGCTTGGGGCCTCCTAGCACAGATACGCAGTATTTT. Encoded protein: CASSLGPPSTDTQYF.

The rearrangement links TRBV9 to TRBJ2-2, with D possibly being TRBD1 or TRBD2 (7 bases each). This CDR3 comprises 17 residues. Germline V gene data show CDR1 as SGDLS and CDR2 as YYNGEE. The V gene lost 5 bases and the J gene lost 2 bases, with 19 bases spanning the gap. CDR3 residues: CASREGGGGTNTGELFF. CDR3 coding DNA: TGTGCCAGCAGGGAAGGGGGCGGGGGAACCAACACCGGGGAGCTGTTTTTT.

The chain links TRBV7-2 to TRBJ2-7; the match to TRBD1 covers 8 bases. The CDR3 runs to 18 residues. CDR1 and CDR2 from the germline V gene are SGHTA and FQGNSA. The J segment lost 2 bases and the V segment lost 0 bases, leaving 12 bases of the junction unmatched. CDR3 sequence: CASSLAPPGTGLTYEQYF. The CDR3, as DNA: TGTGCCAGCAGCTTAGCCCCCCCCGGGACAGGCTTAACCTACGAGCAGTACTTC.

About this clone itself: Compared with germline, one end of the junction differs, possibly owing to a read error. The chain recombines TRBV5-6 with TRBJ1-2; D perhaps matches TRBD1 (5 bases). There are 13 residues in the CDR3. Germline lookup yields CDR1 SGHDT and CDR2 YYEEEE. The CDR3: CASTLGQYYGYTF. The CDR3 nucleotides are TGTGCCAGCACCTTGGGGCAGTACTATGGCTACACCTTC.

The V call is TRBV7-2, the J call TRBJ2-1; 8 bases are shared with TRBD2. Germline trimming cut 0 bases from V and 0 bases from J; bases unmatched to any gene: 4. There are 17 residues in the CDR3. The germline gives CDR1 SGHTA, CDR2 FQGNSA. CDR3 coding DNA: TGTGCCAGCAGCTTAGCGGAAGGGACTAGCTCCTACAATGAGCAGTTCTTC. Translating it yields CASSLAEGTSSYNEQFF.

This chain joins TRBV5-6 and TRBJ1-5, with TRBD1 identical over 7 bases. CDR3 length: 15 residues. In germline, CDR1 is SGHDT, CDR2 YYEEEE. V lost 3 bases to trimming and J lost 4 bases; unmatched junction nucleotides: 7. CDR3 region: CASSYRGWGNQPQHF. The DNA of the CDR3 is TGTGCCAGCAGCTACAGGGGCTGGGGAAATCAGCCCCAGCATTTT.

This clone was observed a handful of times. This chain links TRBV2 with TRBJ1-4; D is undetermined. The V end was cut by 3 bases, the J end by 10 bases, with 9 bases between. The CDR3 spans 12 residues. Germline V gives CDR1 SNHLY, CDR2 FYNNEI. The CDR3: CASSDSRRKLFF. CDR3 sequence (DNA): TGTGCCAGCAGTGACAGTAGGCGAAAACTGTTTTTT.

The CDR3 region has the DNA TGTGCCAGCAGCGTAGCAGGGTTTGGAAACACCATATATTTT. Encoded protein: CASSVAGFGNTIYF. The V gene is TRBV9, the J gene TRBJ1-3; possibly TRBD1 for D (5 bases). The germline V gene encodes CDR1 SGDLS and CDR2 YYNGEE. CDR3 length: 14 amino acids. V was shortened by 0 bases and J by 3 bases, with 7 bases between the two germline ends.

V gene TRBV7-8 combines with J gene TRBJ2-1, with 10 positions matching TRBD1. The CDR3 extends over 18 amino acids. Losses at the gene ends were 5 bases for V and 0 bases for J; bases not matched to a gene: 10. Germline V gives CDR1 SGHVS, CDR2 FQNEAQ. The CDR3 here is CASSHGTGALSSYNEQFF. CDR3 nucleotides: TGTGCCAGCAGCCACGGGACAGGGGCCCTTAGCTCCTACAATGAGCAGTTCTTC.

CDR3 coding DNA: TGTGCCAGTAGACCACAGGGGGCGACCGGGGAGCTGTTTTTT. Its translation is CASRPQGATGELFF. The chain couples TRBV19 to TRBJ2-2; 9 nucleotides line up with TRBD1. The germline gives CDR1 LNHDA, CDR2 SQIVND (reference sequence). The J segment lost 5 bases and the V segment lost 6 bases, leaving 4 bases of the junction unmatched. This CDR3 comprises 14 residues.

V usage is TRBV4-1 and J usage is TRBJ1-2; TRBD1 is a possible D gene (6 bases). Trimming stripped 4 bases from V and 6 bases from J, with 15 bases between. The CDR3 is 14 amino acids. Germline V gene sequence: CDR1 MGHRA, CDR2 YSYEKL. In DNA, the CDR3 is TGCGCCAGCAGCCCTGTGGGCAGGGGACATGGCTACACCTTC. It yields the protein CASSPVGRGHGYTF.

The chain uses TRBV18 and TRBJ1-5, with 8 bases identical to TRBD1. J was trimmed by 2 bases and V by 6 bases; bases with no gene match: 9. Germline V gene lookup returns CDR1 KGHSH and CDR2 LQKENI. CDR3 length equals 16 residues. The CDR3 DNA sequence: TGTGCCAGCTCCCTATTTCCGGGACAGGGCAATCAGCCCCAGCATTTT. It is translated as CASSLFPGQGNQPQHF.

The genes are TRBV5-6 and TRBJ1-6; 9 nucleotides match TRBD1. Trimming cost V 2 bases and J 5 bases; bases outside gene matches: 5. The CDR3 is 16 amino acids. The germline V gene encodes CDR1 SGHDT and CDR2 YYEEEE. The chain's CDR3 is CASSFGTGNNNSPLHF. The DNA of the CDR3 is TGTGCCAGCAGCTTCGGGACAGGGAATAATAATTCACCCCTCCACTTT.

The chain couples TRBV9 to TRBJ1-6; D unresolved. Germline lookup yields CDR1 SGDLS and CDR2 YYNGEE. V was trimmed by 1 base and J by 6 bases, leaving 14 bases between them. The CDR3 sequence is 16 residues long. CDR3 coding DNA: TGTGCCAGCAGCGTAAGTCCTTCAGTCGGTAATTCACCCCTCCACTTT. Protein product: CASSVSPSVGNSPLHF.

The V call is TRBV2, the J call TRBJ1-2; D remains unclear. There are 13 residues in the CDR3. V was cut by 1 base and J by 5 bases, with 8 bases left in between. The germline V gene encodes CDR1 SNHLY and CDR2 FYNNEI. CDR3 in DNA: TGTGCCAGCAGTGAAGAAGGCCCATATGGCTACACCTTC. Its protein is CASSEEGPYGYTF.

The V call is TRBV5-1, the J call TRBJ2-1, with TRBD1 matching over 8 bases. Trimming cost V 2 bases and J 3 bases; bases outside gene matches: 4. This CDR3 has 15 residues. CDR1 and CDR2 from the germline V gene are SGHRS and YFSETQ. The CDR3 DNA reads TGCGCCAGCAGCTTTCAGGGGGCCGGCTACAATGAGCAGTTCTTC. This encodes CASSFQGAGYNEQFF.

In this sample, this clone turned up once. The chain uses TRBV5-6 and TRBJ2-1; tentatively, D is TRBD1 or TRBD2 (6 bases each). The CDR3 is 14 residues long. The ends were cut back, 2 bases at V and 5 bases at J, with 11 bases in the middle. From germline, CDR1 is SGHDT and CDR2 YYEEEE. CDR3 in amino acids: CASSFRGPHNEQFF. The DNA for the CDR3 is TGTGCCAGCAGCTTTCGGGGGCCCCACAATGAGCAGTTCTTC.

The rearrangement links TRBV23-1 to TRBJ2-7; tentative D call: TRBD1 (6 bases). TRBV23-1 is classed as an ORF, of uncertain function. V shed 3 bases and J shed 3 bases, with 27 bases lying between them. This CDR3 spans 19 amino acids. Written as DNA, the CDR3 is TGCGCCAGCAGTCACTCCCCCCCGGGACAAGGGCCTCACCTCTACGAGCAGTACTTC. It translates to CASSHSPPGQGPHLYEQYF.